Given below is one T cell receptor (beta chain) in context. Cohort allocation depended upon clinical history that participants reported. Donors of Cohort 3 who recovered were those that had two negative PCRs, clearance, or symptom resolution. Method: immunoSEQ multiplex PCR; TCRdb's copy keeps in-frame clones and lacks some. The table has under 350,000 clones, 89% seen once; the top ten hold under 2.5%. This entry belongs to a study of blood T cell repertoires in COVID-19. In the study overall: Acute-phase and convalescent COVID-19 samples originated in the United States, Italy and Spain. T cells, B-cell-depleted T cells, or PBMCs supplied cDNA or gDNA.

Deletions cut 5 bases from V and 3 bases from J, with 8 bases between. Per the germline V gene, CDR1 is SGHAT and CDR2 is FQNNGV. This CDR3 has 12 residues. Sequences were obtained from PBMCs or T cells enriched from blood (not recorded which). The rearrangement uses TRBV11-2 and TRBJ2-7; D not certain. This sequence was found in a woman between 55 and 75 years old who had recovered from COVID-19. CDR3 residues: CASSPIDYEQYF. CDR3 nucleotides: TGTGCCAGCAGCCCCATAGACTACGAGCAGTACTTC.